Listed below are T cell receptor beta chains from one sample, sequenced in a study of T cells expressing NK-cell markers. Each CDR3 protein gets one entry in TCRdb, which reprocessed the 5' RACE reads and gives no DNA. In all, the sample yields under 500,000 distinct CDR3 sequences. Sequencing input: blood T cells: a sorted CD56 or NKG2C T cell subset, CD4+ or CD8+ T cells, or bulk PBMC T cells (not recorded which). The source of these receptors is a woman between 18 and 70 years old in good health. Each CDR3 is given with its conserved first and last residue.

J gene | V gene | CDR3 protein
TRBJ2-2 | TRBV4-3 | CASSQDVGMTGELFF
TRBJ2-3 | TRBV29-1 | CSVGFGFSTDTQYF
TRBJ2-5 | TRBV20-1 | CSARYQGETQYF
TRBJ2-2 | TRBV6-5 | CASSSPGTLTGELFF
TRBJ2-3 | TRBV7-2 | CASSFKAGGATDTQYF
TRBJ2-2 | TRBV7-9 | CASSLPGGEAGELFF
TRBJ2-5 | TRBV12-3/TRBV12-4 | CASTWRDGKETQYF
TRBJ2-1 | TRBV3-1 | CASSQVIQTDEQFF
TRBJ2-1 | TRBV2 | CASSPRLGEQFF
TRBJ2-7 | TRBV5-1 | CASSSTRRTVYEQYF
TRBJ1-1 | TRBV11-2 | CASSLGHRTAEAFF
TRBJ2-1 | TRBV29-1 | CSVEGQGTAGGFYNEQFF
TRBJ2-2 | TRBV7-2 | CASSSQGGGELFF
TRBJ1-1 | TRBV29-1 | CSVIDSAQNTEAFF
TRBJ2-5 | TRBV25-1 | CASSEAGGWGETQYF
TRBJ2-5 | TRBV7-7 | CASSLSGTKETQYF
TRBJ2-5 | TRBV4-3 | CASSQGLGAQYF
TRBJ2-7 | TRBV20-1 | CSATGQTYEQYF
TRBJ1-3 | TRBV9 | CASSAWTVSGNTIYF
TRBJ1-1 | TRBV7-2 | CASSLGVGRAEAFF
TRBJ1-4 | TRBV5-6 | CASSSNEGSSLFF
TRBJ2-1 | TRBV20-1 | CSARDAASGAGNEQFF
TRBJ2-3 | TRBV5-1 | CASSATTDTFGTDTQYF
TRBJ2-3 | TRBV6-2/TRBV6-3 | CASSGASAESTDTQYF
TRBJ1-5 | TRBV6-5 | CASSYSGDLGQPQHF
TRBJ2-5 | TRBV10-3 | CAISEAERPGPGTQYF
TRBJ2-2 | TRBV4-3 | CASSFPWGELFF
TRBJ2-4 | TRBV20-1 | CSAGNVLLAKNIQYF
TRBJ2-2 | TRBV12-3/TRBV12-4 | CASSLVQQVNTGELFF
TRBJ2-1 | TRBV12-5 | CASGLVLAGALYNEQFF
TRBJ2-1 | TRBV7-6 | CASSSRQGRAYNEQFF
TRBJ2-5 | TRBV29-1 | CSVERQGAWETQYF
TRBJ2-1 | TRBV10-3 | CAISESSLAGVAYNEQFF
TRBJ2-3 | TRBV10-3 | CAIRGTSQPTDTQYF
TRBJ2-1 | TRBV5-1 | CASSFSGRSSYNEQFF
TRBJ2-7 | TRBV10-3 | CAISGRQGYGYEQYF
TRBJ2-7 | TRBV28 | CASRTGTSGYEQYF
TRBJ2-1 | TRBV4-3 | CASSQDRPSSYNEQFF
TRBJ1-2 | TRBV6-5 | CASRASSGYTF
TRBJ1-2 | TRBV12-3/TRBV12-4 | CASSPNPTGGVKSYTF
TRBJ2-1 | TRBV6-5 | CASNSVPSGANNEQFF
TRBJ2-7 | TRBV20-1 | CSARRREDYEQYF
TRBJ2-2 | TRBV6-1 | CASRSSGVTGELFF
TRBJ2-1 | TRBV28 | CASVPAGASGRGDEQFF
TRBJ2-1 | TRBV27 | CASSSTSGRSEEQFF
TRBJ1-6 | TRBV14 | CASSQEEGWKGANSPLHF
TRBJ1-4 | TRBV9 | CASSVGGNNEKLFF
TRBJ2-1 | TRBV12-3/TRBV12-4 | CASGDRGRYGEQFF
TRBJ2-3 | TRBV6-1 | CASRLLAGADTQYF
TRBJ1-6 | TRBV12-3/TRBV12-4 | CASSFDRGRSSPLHF
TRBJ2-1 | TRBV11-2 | CASSLAGGYEQFF
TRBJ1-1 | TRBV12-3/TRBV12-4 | CASSKSGTANTEAFF
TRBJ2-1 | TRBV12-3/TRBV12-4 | CASSSPTSGRNEQFF
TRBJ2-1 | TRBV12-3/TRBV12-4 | CASSRRRGSSYNEQFF
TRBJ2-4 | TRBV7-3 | CASSPNAKNIQYF
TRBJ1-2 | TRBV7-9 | CASSLDGGSPLYGYTF
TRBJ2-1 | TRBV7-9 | CASSPTAGAHEQFF
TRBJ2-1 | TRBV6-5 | CASSLRVSNEQFF
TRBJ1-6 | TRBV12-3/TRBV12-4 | CASTTTRGYNSPLHF